This entry is about one T cell receptor beta chain. The data derive from a study of blood T cell repertoires in COVID-19. For the study at large: Samples representing acute and convalescent COVID-19 were sourced from the United States, Italy and Spain. Nucleic acid was either cDNA or gDNA, and it came from T cells, B-cell-depleted T cells, or PBMCs.

As processed by the authors: Amplification with reference gene primers provided the estimates of nucleated cell counts. Some clones are missing from TCRdb's copy, which holds only in-frame ones; the method was immunoSEQ multiplex PCR. Clone size and the V and J calls come from that table; the DNA yielded D and trimming. The table includes approximately 120,000 clones, 65% to 90% detected once. CDR1 MNHEY and CDR2 SMNVEV come from the germline V gene (reference sequence). V dropped 5 bases and J dropped 5; count of bases not matched to a gene: 12. The CDR3 contains 16 residues. What was sequenced was peripheral blood. This TCR came from a woman aged 80 or over with acute or convalescent COVID-19. The rearrangement joins TRBV27 to TRBJ1-2; 9 bases are shared with TRBD1. The CDR3 region is CASSRENRGLYYGYTF. CDR3 nucleotide sequence: TGTGCCAGCAGTCGGGAAAACAGGGGGCTGTATTATGGCTACACCTTC.